A selection of T cell receptor beta chains follows, all from one sample in a study of cytomegalovirus exposure and HLA in healthy donors. Clones were sequenced by immunoSEQ multiplex PCR, and TCRdb holds only the in-frame ones, with some missing. The top ten clones hold 15% to 20% of a sample with 100,000 to 150,000 clones, more than 70% of them seen once. Sequenced material: PBMCs. All receptors derive from a man aged 45-60 years in good health and CMV-seropositive. Each CDR3 is given with its conserved first and last residue. Fields, in order: J gene, V gene, D gene, clone size, CDR3 protein, CDR3 DNA. The D gene is left open where the match is weak. The listing skips clone size in some rows; elsewhere it reads once, few, many or a size class.

j_call: TRBJ2-7
v_call: TRBV2
d_call: .
clone_size: .
cdr3_aa: CASSRVGATSNEQYF
cdr3_nt: TGTGCCAGCTCCAGGGTGGGGGCGACTAGCAACGAGCAGTACTTC

j_call: TRBJ2-5
v_call: TRBV11-2
d_call: TRBD2
clone_size: few
cdr3_aa: CASSPGVGGGRETQYF
cdr3_nt: TGTGCCAGCAGCCCAGGGGTCGGCGGGGGGAGGGAGACCCAGTACTTC

j_call: TRBJ2-5
v_call: TRBV10-3
d_call: .
clone_size: .
cdr3_aa: CAISESGGIQETQYF
cdr3_nt: TGTGCCATCAGTGAGTCGGGGGGAATCCAAGAGACCCAGTACTTC

j_call: TRBJ2-7
v_call: TRBV5-6
d_call: TRBD1
clone_size: .
cdr3_aa: CASSLPLGTDSSYEQYF
cdr3_nt: TGTGCCAGCAGCTTACCCCTAGGGACAGATAGCTCCTACGAGCAGTACTTC

j_call: TRBJ2-3
v_call: TRBV29-1
d_call: TRBD2
clone_size: .
cdr3_aa: CSVNIAGLKTDTQYF
cdr3_nt: TGCAGCGTGAACATAGCGGGGCTGAAAACAGATACGCAGTATTTT

j_call: TRBJ2-6
v_call: TRBV11-2
d_call: .
clone_size: once
cdr3_aa: CASRLTGTGANVLTF
cdr3_nt: TGTGCCAGCAGGTTAACAGGGACTGGGGCCAACGTCCTGACTTTC

j_call: TRBJ2-7
v_call: TRBV5-5
d_call: TRBD2
clone_size: .
cdr3_aa: CASSFLIGGRAHEQYF
cdr3_nt: TGTGCCAGCAGCTTCCTCATAGGCGGGAGGGCCCACGAGCAGTACTTC

j_call: TRBJ2-5
v_call: TRBV7-9
d_call: .
clone_size: .
cdr3_aa: CASSLTGIKETQYF
cdr3_nt: TGTGCCAGCAGCTTGACCGGGATTAAAGAGACCCAGTACTTC

j_call: TRBJ1-5
v_call: TRBV6-1
d_call: .
clone_size: .
cdr3_aa: CASSAQGSDQPQHF
cdr3_nt: TGTGCCAGCAGTGCGCAGGGCAGTGATCAGCCCCAGCATTTT

j_call: TRBJ2-7
v_call: TRBV4-3
d_call: TRBD1
clone_size: .
cdr3_aa: CASSRPSRGRRPLHEQYF
cdr3_nt: TGCGCCAGCAGCCGACCTTCCAGGGGGCGGAGGCCTCTCCACGAGCAGTACTTC

j_call: TRBJ2-7
v_call: TRBV10-1
d_call: .
clone_size: .
cdr3_aa: CASSQQGTFQYF
cdr3_nt: TGCGCCAGCAGTCAACAGGGAACCTTTCAGTACTTC

j_call: TRBJ2-1
v_call: TRBV6-5
d_call: TRBD1
clone_size: .
cdr3_aa: CASSSTGQGNNEQFF
cdr3_nt: TGTGCCAGCAGTTCTACGGGACAGGGGAACAATGAGCAGTTCTTC

j_call: TRBJ2-3
v_call: TRBV5-4
d_call: TRBD2
clone_size: .
cdr3_aa: CASSWGGVGTDTQYF
cdr3_nt: TGTGCCAGCAGCTGGGGGGGGGTCGGCACAGATACGCAGTATTTT

j_call: TRBJ1-2
v_call: TRBV6-6
d_call: TRBD1
clone_size: .
cdr3_aa: CASSSTRGSLYGYTF
cdr3_nt: TGTGCCAGCAGTTCAACCAGGGGGTCCCTCTATGGCTACACCTTC

j_call: TRBJ2-6
v_call: TRBV29-1
d_call: .
clone_size: .
cdr3_aa: CSATVAANVLTF
cdr3_nt: TGCAGCGCGACAGTCGCGGCCAACGTCCTGACTTTC

j_call: TRBJ2-6
v_call: TRBV27
d_call: TRBD1
clone_size: .
cdr3_aa: CASRQRTGPSVLTF
cdr3_nt: TGTGCCAGCAGACAAAGGACAGGCCCCTCCGTCCTGACTTTC

j_call: TRBJ2-5
v_call: TRBV2
d_call: TRBD2
clone_size: .
cdr3_aa: CASILAVGETQYF
cdr3_nt: TGTGCCAGCATTCTAGCGGTCGGGGAGACCCAGTACTTC

j_call: TRBJ2-7
v_call: TRBV5-5
d_call: .
clone_size: .
cdr3_aa: CASSLGPGANYEQYF
cdr3_nt: TGTGCCAGCAGCTTAGGTCCAGGGGCAAACTACGAGCAGTACTTC

j_call: TRBJ1-6
v_call: TRBV6-5
d_call: .
clone_size: .
cdr3_aa: CASSYDTGFSPLHF
cdr3_nt: TGTGCCAGCAGTTACGACACGGGGTTTTCACCCCTCCACTTT

j_call: TRBJ1-3
v_call: TRBV7-2
d_call: .
clone_size: .
cdr3_aa: CASSRGHQTPGNTIYF
cdr3_nt: TGTGCCAGCAGCCGGGGACACCAAACGCCTGGAAACACCATATATTTT

j_call: TRBJ2-6
v_call: TRBV5-1
d_call: .
clone_size: .
cdr3_aa: CASSLLADNSGANVLTF
cdr3_nt: TGCGCCAGCAGCTTACTCGCGGACAACTCTGGGGCCAACGTCCTGACTTTC

j_call: TRBJ1-3
v_call: TRBV7-6
d_call: .
clone_size: .
cdr3_aa: CASSFREGPGNTIYF
cdr3_nt: TGTGCCAGCAGCTTCCGGGAAGGTCCTGGAAACACCATATATTTT